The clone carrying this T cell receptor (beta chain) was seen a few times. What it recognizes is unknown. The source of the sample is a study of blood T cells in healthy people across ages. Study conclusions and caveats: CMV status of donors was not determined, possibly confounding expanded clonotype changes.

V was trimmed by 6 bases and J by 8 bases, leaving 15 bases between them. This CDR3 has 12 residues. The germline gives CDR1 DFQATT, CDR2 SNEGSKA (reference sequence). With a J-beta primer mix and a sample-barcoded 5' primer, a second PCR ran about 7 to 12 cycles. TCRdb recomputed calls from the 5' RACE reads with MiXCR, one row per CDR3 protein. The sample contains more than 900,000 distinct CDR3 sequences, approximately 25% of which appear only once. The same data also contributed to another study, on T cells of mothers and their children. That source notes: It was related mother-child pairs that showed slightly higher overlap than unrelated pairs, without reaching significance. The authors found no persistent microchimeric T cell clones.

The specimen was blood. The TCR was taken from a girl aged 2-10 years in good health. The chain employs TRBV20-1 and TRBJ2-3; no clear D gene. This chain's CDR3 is CSATGPLSTQYF. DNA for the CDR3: TGCAGTGCCACCGGGCCGCTCAGTACGCAGTATTTT.